This T cell receptor (beta chain) appears in the sequencing data of a study of monozygotic twins with inflammatory bowel disease. Regarding the study as a whole: A lone strong IBD-associated signal or clonotype found no support. The study found lower TCRbeta diversity (inverse Simpson) in IBD patients than in healthy co-twins.

From around 4,000 ng of total RNA, each TCR library was prepared. With the 5' RACE reads reprocessed, TCRdb shows one record per CDR3 protein and no DNA. In total, the table holds 400,000 to 500,000 distinct CDR3 sequences. Per germline, CDR1 SEHNR and CDR2 FQNEAQ (reference sequence). The CDR3 length is 12 residues. Notes on this clonotype: Its antigen remains unknown.

The clonotype originates from a human donor with ulcerative colitis or Crohn's disease, or a healthy co-twin of an affected twin (not recorded which). The chain carries TRBV7-9 and TRBJ2-1. Sequences were obtained from blood. CDR3 region: CASSLLFHEQFF.